This is a list of T cell receptor beta chains from one sample in a study of cytomegalovirus exposure and HLA in healthy donors. The repertoire was sequenced with immunoSEQ multiplex PCR; TCRdb's copy has only in-frame clones and lacks some. The table shows about 100,000 clones, with approximately 85% occurring only once. The sequenced material came from PBMCs. The receptors were sampled from a man younger than 40 in good health and CMV-seronegative. CDR3s include the opening cysteine and the closing phenylalanine or tryptophan. Each record gives: CDR3 DNA, CDR3 protein, V gene, J gene, D gene, clone size. D genes are given only for firm matches. Rows give clone size only sometimes, using once, few, many, or a class for an expanded clone.

TGTGCCTGGAGCCTAGGAATGAACACTGAAGCTTTCTTT	CAWSLGMNTEAFF	TRBV30	TRBJ1-1	.	.
TGTGCCAGCACCGCACAAGGGGCAGACACAGATACGCAGTATTTT	CASTAQGADTDTQYF	TRBV2	TRBJ2-3	.	.
TGTGCCATCAGTGAGTCGGAGACGCAAAATCAGCCCCAGCATTTT	CAISESETQNQPQHF	TRBV10-3	TRBJ1-5	.	few
TGTGCCAGCAGGACTAGCGGGAGCGGAGCCAAAAACATTCAGTACTTC	CASRTSGSGAKNIQYF	TRBV28	TRBJ2-4	TRBD2	.
TGTGCCAGCAGCCCGGGTGGGGGGGCCTCTGGAAACACCATATATTTT	CASSPGGGASGNTIYF	TRBV9	TRBJ1-3	.	few
TGTGCCAGCATGGACTTCCGAGGGCCCTACAATGAGCAGTTCTTC	CASMDFRGPYNEQFF	TRBV4-2	TRBJ2-1	.	.
TGTGCCAGCAGCTTAGCTACGGGTCGTGGCTACACCTTC	CASSLATGRGYTF	TRBV7-8	TRBJ1-2	.	.
TGTGCCAGCAGCTCTAGCGGGGAATCCTACGAGCAGTACTTC	CASSSSGESYEQYF	TRBV5-5	TRBJ2-7	TRBD2	.
TGTGCCAGCAGTTCCCCCGTAGAGACCCAGTACTTC	CASSSPVETQYF	TRBV6-4	TRBJ2-5	.	.
TGTGCCAGCAGCGTAGCTTCGGGAGATGCAGATACGCAGTATTTT	CASSVASGDADTQYF	TRBV9	TRBJ2-3	.	once
TGTGCCAGCAGCACCGGGACTTGGAACACCGGGGAGCTGTTTTTT	CASSTGTWNTGELFF	TRBV11-2	TRBJ2-2	.	.
TGTGCCAGCAGTTACTCCAGGGGCCCAAATCAGCCCCAGCATTTT	CASSYSRGPNQPQHF	TRBV6-5	TRBJ1-5	.	.
TGTGCCAGCAGCTCCCTCCGGGGGGCCTCCTACGAGCAGTACTTC	CASSSLRGASYEQYF	TRBV6-5	TRBJ2-7	.	.
TGTGCCAGCAGTTACGGAGGACAGGGAGGCTATGGCTACACCTTC	CASSYGGQGGYGYTF	TRBV6-6	TRBJ1-2	TRBD1	.
TGTGCCAGCAGTGGCGGTCGTCAGCCCCAGCATTTT	CASSGGRQPQHF	TRBV2	TRBJ1-5	.	few
TGCAGCGTTAAACGACAGTCCTCGTATAGCAATCAGCCCCAGCATTTT	CSVKRQSSYSNQPQHF	TRBV29-1	TRBJ1-5	.	.
TGCGCCAGCAGCTGGGACTTCGTCTCAGTCTCCTACAATGAGCAGTTCTTC	CASSWDFVSVSYNEQFF	TRBV5-1	TRBJ2-1	.	.
TGCGCCAGCAGCTCCCCGGGGGGGTTCGGGGATAGTACCGGGCAGTACTTC	CASSSPGGFGDSTGQYF	TRBV4-1	TRBJ2-5	TRBD2	.
TGTGCCAGCAGCCCAGACAGGGGGCTTGGCTACACCTTC	CASSPDRGLGYTF	TRBV7-2	TRBJ1-2	TRBD1	.
TGTGCCAGTAGAGGGGGTATTGGCAATCAGCCCCAGCATTTT	CASRGGIGNQPQHF	TRBV19	TRBJ1-5	.	few
TGTGCCAGCAGTTCCCCCGACAGGGGAATCACTGAAGCTTTCTTT	CASSSPDRGITEAFF	TRBV2	TRBJ1-1	TRBD1	.
TGTGCCAGCGTCGGATTAGCGGGGGGGATCACCGGGGAGCTGTTTTTT	CASVGLAGGITGELFF	TRBV2	TRBJ2-2	TRBD2	.
TGTGCCAGCAGCTTAGGGACAACTCAAGAGACCCAGTACTTC	CASSLGTTQETQYF	TRBV7-9	TRBJ2-5	.	.
TGTGCCTGGAGTGTATCTTCCATAGGGAGAGGTGAGCAGTTCTTC	CAWSVSSIGRGEQFF	TRBV30	TRBJ2-1	.	.
TGCGCCAGCAGCCAAGGGGGAGGCATTCCCCTCCACTTT	CASSQGGGIPLHF	TRBV4-1	TRBJ1-6	.	.
TGTGCCGAGAGCCGGGACAGGGTACTCTCTGGGGCCAACGTCCTGACTTTC	CAESRDRVLSGANVLTF	TRBV30	TRBJ2-6	TRBD1	.
TGTGCTAGTGGGGCCGGGACGGGAGTATATGGCTACACCTTC	CASGAGTGVYGYTF	TRBV12-5	TRBJ1-2	.	.
TGCGCCAGCAGTCAATTGGGAGCTTTGGGCAATCAGCCCCAGCATTTT	CASSQLGALGNQPQHF	TRBV23-1	TRBJ1-5	.	.
TGTGCCAGCAGCTTAGGACACGGCCCTCAAGCTTTCTTT	CASSLGHGPQAFF	TRBV7-8	TRBJ1-1	.	.
TGTGCCAGCAGGTTGAGGACAACAAATGAGCAGTTCTTC	CASRLRTTNEQFF	TRBV21-1	TRBJ2-1	.	.
TGCAGCGTTGAACGGACAGGGATTTACGGCGAGCAGTACTTC	CSVERTGIYGEQYF	TRBV29-1	TRBJ2-7	TRBD1	.
TGTGCCAGTAGTATAGGGACATTCGATGAGCAGTTCTTC	CASSIGTFDEQFF	TRBV19	TRBJ2-1	.	.
TGTGCCAGCTCACCACAGAGCGGGCAGGTGTCCTACGAGCAGTACTTC	CASSPQSGQVSYEQYF	TRBV18	TRBJ2-7	.	.
TGTGCCACCCGCAGGACAGGTTCAACAGATACGCAGTATTTT	CATRRTGSTDTQYF	TRBV19	TRBJ2-3	TRBD1	.
TGTGCCAGCAGCTTCCAGGACTCCTACGAGCAGTACTTC	CASSFQDSYEQYF	TRBV7-9	TRBJ2-7	.	once
TGTGCCAGCAGCCTCGGGAACCGAGAAAACACCGGGGAGCTGTTTTTT	CASSLGNRENTGELFF	TRBV5-4	TRBJ2-2	.	.
TGTGCCAGCAGTTTAGGCGAGGGCGATGAGCAGTTCTTC	CASSLGEGDEQFF	TRBV28	TRBJ2-1	.	.
TGTGCCAGCAGCTCCCAGGCAGGAGGCATTAACGAGCAGTACTTC	CASSSQAGGINEQYF	TRBV7-9	TRBJ2-7	.	.
TGTGCCAGCAGCTACGGACAGAAGGGCAATCAGCCCCAGCATTTT	CASSYGQKGNQPQHF	TRBV21-1	TRBJ1-5	.	.
TGTGCCAGCAGTCCGCCGGACAGGGATGAGCAGTTCTTC	CASSPPDRDEQFF	TRBV28	TRBJ2-1	TRBD1	.
TGTGCCAGCAGCTTAGAAGGGACAGGGGCCCCGGTTACTTTC	CASSLEGTGAPVTF	TRBV7-9	TRBJ2-6	TRBD1	.
TGTGCCAGTAGTCCAACGAGTGGGGCCTCTACCTTAAACACTGAAGCTTTCTTT	CASSPTSGASTLNTEAFF	TRBV19	TRBJ1-1	.	.
TGTGCCAGCAGCCCCGAGGACTCCCCCGGGGAGACCCAGTACTTC	CASSPEDSPGETQYF	TRBV7-8	TRBJ2-5	.	once
TGCGCCAGCAGCCAAGACCCTCCAGGGTTACCCTACAATGAGCAGTTCTTC	CASSQDPPGLPYNEQFF	TRBV4-3	TRBJ2-1	.	.